This record concerns one T cell receptor beta chain sequence. Its specificity is not known. The sample originates from a study of siplizumab effects on memory and regulatory T cells. The germline V gene has CDR1 KGHSH and CDR2 LQKENI. Trimming pared 7 bases from V and 3 bases from J, leaving 20 bases between. This CDR3 region has 16 residues. The repertoire was sequenced with immunoSEQ multiplex PCR; TCRdb's copy has only in-frame clones and lacks some. The sample shows about 10,000 clones, about 46% of them seen only once. Coculturing of the mixed lymphocyte reaction cells was performed at 37°C for 6 days. CFSE-labelled responders and Violet Dye-labelled stimulators, both PBMCs, were mixed 1:1. The study's findings and limits: Researchers could map only a minor fraction of alloreactive clones to unstimulated subsets. Memory T cells appeared less diverse than naive cells, which seemed to contribute substantially to alloresponse.

The TCR comes from a human donor in good health; the cells came from an allogeneic mixed lymphocyte reaction. This chain connects TRBV18 to TRBJ2-3, with D possibly matching TRBD2 (6 bases). The sample taken for sequencing was CFSE-low (dividing) CD8+ T cells sorted from an allogeneic mixed lymphocyte reaction. The CDR3 region has the DNA TGTGCCAGCTTCACCAGCGGGCGGCGTGCTACAGATACGCAGTATTTT. Translation: CASFTSGRRATDTQYF.